These 20 T cell receptor beta chains originate from one sample sequenced in a study of T cell repertoires in cytomegalovirus infection. TCRdb reprocessed the reads with MiXCR, giving one entry per CDR3 protein. The sample carries hundreds of thousands of distinct CDR3 sequences, 31% recorded once. The sample comprised PBMCs. The receptor set was obtained from a human donor in good health (CMV status not recorded). Some clones in this sample may be carry-over from other donors' samples.

This clonotype occurred a few times. The chain links TRBV4-1 to TRBJ2-7; TRBD2 might be the D (6 bases). The germline CDR1 and CDR2 sequences are MGHRA and YSYEKL. The V gene lost 2 bases and the J gene lost 1 base, with 12 bases spanning the gap. This CDR3 comprises 15 residues. The CDR3 DNA follows: TGCGCCAGCAGCCAAAGCGGGTATTTTTCCTACGAGCAGTACTTC. It encodes CASSQSGYFSYEQYF.

This clonotype was observed many times. The chain links TRBV12-3 or TRBV12-4 to TRBJ2-7; D gene ambiguous. This CDR3 has 12 amino acids. Trimming pared 3 bases from V and 6 bases from J, leaving 9 bases between. CDR3 in amino acids: CASSFPTGEQYF. The CDR3, as DNA: TGTGCCAGCAGTTTCCCTACGGGCGAGCAGTACTTC.

In its sample, this clonotype was seen a few times. The genes are TRBV7-9 and TRBJ1-1; D not certain. Deletions cut 3 bases from V and 6 bases from J, with 5 bases between. CDR1 is SEHNR and CDR2 is FQNEAQ in the germline V gene (reference sequence). This CDR3 comprises 11 residues. The CDR3 sequence is CASSFTAEAFF. CDR3 coding DNA: TGTGCCAGCAGCTTCACAGCTGAAGCTTTCTTT.

This chain joins TRBV20-1 and TRBJ2-5, with a tentative D call TRBD2 (7 bases). Germline CDR1 DFQATT, CDR2 SNEGSKA (reference sequence). This CDR3 is built from 13 residues. The germline V and J ends were trimmed by 7 bases and 5 bases, with 17 bases remaining between them. CDR3 protein: CSGDGGARETQYF. As DNA, the CDR3 is TGCAGTGGGGATGGGGGGGCGCGGGAGACCCAGTACTTC.

This clonotype turned up a few times. The V call is TRBV7-3, the J call TRBJ2-7, with 7 bases fitting TRBD1. The CDR3 consists of 15 residues. The trim removed 5 bases at V and 5 bases at J, leaving 12 bases unmatched. CDR1 SGHTA and CDR2 FQGTGA come from the germline V gene. The CDR3 region is CASSPTLTGANEQYF. In nucleotides, the CDR3 is TGTGCCAGCAGCCCGACCCTCACAGGGGCCAACGAGCAGTACTTC.

V and J are TRBV11-2 and TRBJ2-7; no reliable D call. In germline, CDR1 is SGHAT, CDR2 FQNNGV. V lost 0 bases and J 2 bases, leaving 5 bases between the germline ends. The CDR3 is 13 residues long. CDR3 sequence: CASSLDIAYEQYF. The DNA for the CDR3 is TGTGCCAGCAGCTTAGATATAGCCTACGAGCAGTACTTC. Combining the CDR3 with reference TRBV11-2 and TRBJ2-7 gives the whole variable domain EAGVAQSPRYKIIEKRQSVAFWCNPISGHATLYWYQQILGQGPKLLIQFQNNGVVDDSQLPKDRFSAERLKGVDSTLKIQPAKLEDSAVYLCASSLDIAYEQYFGPGTRLTVT.

The DNA for the CDR3 is TGTGCCAGCTCCACCGGGACACCTTCCTCTGGAAACACCATATATTTT. This translates into CASSTGTPSSGNTIYF. The V call is TRBV18, the J call TRBJ1-3, with a possible D match to TRBD1 (6 bases). The germline V and J ends were trimmed by 6 bases and 0 bases, with 15 bases remaining between them. CDR1 and CDR2 from the germline V gene are KGHSH and LQKENI. This CDR3 is built from 16 residues. The whole variable domain, filled in from reference TRBV18 and TRBJ1-3, reads NAGVMQNPRHLVRRRGQEARLRCSPMKGHSHVYWYRQLPEEGLKFMVYLQKENIIDESGMPKERFSAEFPKEGPSILRIQQVVRGDSAAYFCASSTGTPSSGNTIYFGEGSWLTVV.

In its sample, this clonotype was seen a few times. The chain employs TRBV15 and TRBJ2-3; D uncertain. The V end was cut by 0 bases, the J end by 0 bases, with 4 bases between. CDR1 and CDR2 (germline): LNHNV, YYDKDF (reference sequence). This CDR3 has 14 residues. The CDR3 DNA is TGTGCCACCAGCAGAGATCTCAGCACAGATACGCAGTATTTT. Protein sequence: CATSRDLSTDTQYF.

The sample holds a few counts of this clonotype. The rearrangement joins TRBV7-2 to TRBJ2-3; 10 nucleotides match TRBD1. The CDR3 is 17 residues long. The germline V gene has CDR1 SGHTA and CDR2 FQGNSA. V shed 2 bases, J shed 5 bases, and the junction held 10 bases outside the gene matches. The CDR3 sequence: CASSLRSRQGARDTQYF. In DNA form, the CDR3 reads TGTGCCAGCAGCTTAAGATCGAGACAGGGGGCGAGAGATACGCAGTATTTT. Supplemented by reference TRBV7-2 and TRBJ2-3, the full variable domain reads GAGVSQSPSNKVTEKGKDVELRCDPISGHTALYWYRQSLGQGLEFLIYFQGNSAPDKSGLPSDRFSAERTGGSVSTLTIQRTQQEDSAVYLCASSLRSRQGARDTQYFGPGTRLTVL.

The chain has TRBV18 and TRBJ2-5, with 8 bases aligning to TRBD2. The CDR3 totals 16 residues. Looked up from germline, CDR1 is KGHSH and CDR2 is LQKENI. V was clipped by 3 bases and J by 1 base; unmatched bases: 7. The chain's CDR3 is CASSPLGSGGQETQYF. In nucleotides, the CDR3 is TGTGCCAGCTCACCCCTGGGAAGCGGGGGCCAAGAGACCCAGTACTTC. Full variable domain (missing parts from reference TRBV18 and TRBJ2-5): NAGVMQNPRHLVRRRGQEARLRCSPMKGHSHVYWYRQLPEEGLKFMVYLQKENIIDESGMPKERFSAEFPKEGPSILRIQQVVRGDSAAYFCASSPLGSGGQETQYFGPGTRLLVL.

Only a few counts were recorded for this clonotype. The V gene is TRBV20-1, the J gene TRBJ1-6, with a possible D match to TRBD1 (5 bases). Trimming removed 6 bases from V and 5 bases from J, with 17 bases in between. Germline CDR1 reads DFQATT; CDR2 reads SNEGSKA (reference sequence). The CDR3 totals 15 residues. CDR3 bases: TGCAGTGCCAGAACGGAGGTCAGGGATAATTCACCCCTCCACTTT. Translation gives CSARTEVRDNSPLHF.

Many counts were recorded for this clonotype. The V call is TRBV7-9, the J call TRBJ2-7; the match to TRBD1 covers 9 bases. This CDR3 has 13 residues. Per germline, CDR1 SEHNR and CDR2 FQNEAQ (reference sequence). V gave up 3 bases and J gave up 4 bases; unmatched junction bases: 1. This CDR3 is CASSLTGGYEQYF. CDR3 nucleotides: TGTGCCAGCAGCTTGACAGGGGGGTACGAGCAGTACTTC.

V gene TRBV11-2 combines with J gene TRBJ2-5; D might be TRBD2 (5 bases). The CDR3 extends over 14 amino acids. Trimming left V 5 bases short and J 5 bases short, with 15 bases between. CDR1 and CDR2 from the germline V gene are SGHAT and FQNNGV. Here the CDR3 DNA reads TGTGCCAGCAGCAAACCAGGAGGTGGCGAGACCCAGTACTTC. The encoded protein is CASSKPGGGETQYF.

This clonotype turned up a few times. The chain's CDR3 is CASSLDATRQETQYF. The CDR3 nucleotides are TGCGCCAGCAGCTTGGATGCAACCCGGCAAGAGACCCAGTACTTC. The rearrangement links TRBV5-1 to TRBJ2-5; no clear D. Trimming shortened V by 0 bases and J by 2 bases, and 11 bases separated the two germline ends. The CDR3 length is 15 residues. CDR1 and CDR2 from the germline V gene are SGHRS and YFSETQ.

The CDR3 sequence: CATSRDREGRNEKLFF. CDR3 sequence (DNA): TGTGCCACCAGCAGAGATCGAGAGGGGAGGAATGAAAAACTGTTTTTT. The chain joins TRBV15 to TRBJ1-4; tentatively, D is TRBD1 (5 bases). Germline CDR1 is LNHNV and CDR2 is YYDKDF (reference sequence). This CDR3 is 16 amino acids long. V lost 0 bases and J 5 bases, leaving 13 bases between the germline ends.

V gene TRBV19 combines with J gene TRBJ2-1; 9 positions agree with TRBD2. This CDR3 has 14 residues. After removal of 5 bases from V and 10 bases from J, the junction contained 9 bases not matched to a gene. Germline V lookup: CDR1 LNHDA, CDR2 SQIVND (reference sequence). CDR3 nucleotides: TGTGCCAGTAGTTTCCCGGGACTAGCACGGGAGCAGTTCTTC. The encoded protein is CASSFPGLAREQFF.

Details on this clonotype: A much larger clone sits a single nucleotide away, making a read error possible. The V and J genes are TRBV7-8 and TRBJ2-7; D perhaps matches TRBD1 (6 bases). The V and J ends lost 5 bases and 5 bases respectively, with 22 bases between them. Germline CDR1 SGHVS, CDR2 FQNEAQ. CDR3 size: 16 residues. The CDR3 DNA reads TGTGCCAGCAGCACCACCCCACGGGACACCATCAACGAGCAGTACTTC. Its protein is CASSTTPRDTINEQYF.

V usage is TRBV7-6 and J usage is TRBJ2-1; 7 nucleotides agree with TRBD2. CDR1 is SGHVS, CDR2 FNYEAQ, per germline. The CDR3 is 14 residues long. V shed 0 bases and J 7 bases; nucleotides not matched to a gene: 3. The CDR3 nucleotides read TGTGCCAGCAGCTTAGCTCTAGCGGAAAATGAGCAGTTCTTC. The encoded protein is CASSLALAENEQFF.

This clonotype was counted once. Here the CDR3 omits its conserved ending phenylalanine or tryptophan, so a read error is the likely source. The chain carries TRBV7-2 and TRBJ1-3; 8 positions agree with TRBD1. V shed 10 bases, J shed 2 bases, and the junction held 10 bases outside the gene matches. Germline V gene lookup returns CDR1 SGHTA and CDR2 FQGNSA. This CDR3 is built from 15 residues. The CDR3 sequence is CAIILWTGTGNTIYL. The CDR3 DNA sequence: TGTGCCATCATCCTCTGGACAGGGACTGGAAACACCATATATTTG.

With regard to this clonotype: Since a much larger clone is just one base distant, this may be a read error. The CDR3 does not close with the conserved phenylalanine or tryptophan, likely indicating a read error. The gene calls are TRBV7-2 and TRBJ1-5, with 8 positions matching TRBD1. The trim removed 8 bases at V and 4 bases at J, leaving 4 bases unmatched. The germline V gene encodes CDR1 SGHTA and CDR2 FQGNSA. The CDR3 extends over 13 amino acids. CDR3: CASGQGANQPQHV. The CDR3 nucleotides are TGTGCCAGCGGTCAGGGGGCTAATCAGCCCCAGCATGTT.